This T cell receptor beta chain is from a study of Ad26.COV2.S vaccination and SARS-CoV-2 variants. Study overall: The donor participated in the COV1001 trial, in its Ad26.COV2.S arm. Whole-study results and caveats: Relative to placebo recipients, vaccine recipients exhibited elevated spike-specific TCR breadth.

Remarks on this clone: Its antigen remains unidentified.

The CDR3 consists of 16 residues. Germline V gene data show CDR1 as SGHDT and CDR2 as YYEEEE. Deletions cut 4 bases from V and 2 bases from J, with 17 bases between. Libraries were prepared by immunoSEQ multiplex PCR; TCRdb keeps only in-frame clonotypes and omits some of them. The sample includes roughly 700,000 clones, roughly 90% of them seen just once. Treatment denoted: roughly 20 received Ad26.COV2.S at low or high dose, single or two shots; several received placebo; per-sample allocation not given. Samples came from day 63 after the first vaccine or placebo injection. Sample: peripheral blood, taken in a trial of Ad26.COV2.S vaccine versus placebo. V is TRBV5-6 and J is TRBJ2-3, with D unresolved. This receptor was obtained from a person aged 18-65 years who received the Ad26.COV2.S COVID-19 vaccine or a placebo. The CDR3 reads CASSVFRRAYTDTQYF. CDR3 DNA: TGTGCCAGCAGCGTCTTCCGCCGGGCCTACACAGATACGCAGTATTTT.